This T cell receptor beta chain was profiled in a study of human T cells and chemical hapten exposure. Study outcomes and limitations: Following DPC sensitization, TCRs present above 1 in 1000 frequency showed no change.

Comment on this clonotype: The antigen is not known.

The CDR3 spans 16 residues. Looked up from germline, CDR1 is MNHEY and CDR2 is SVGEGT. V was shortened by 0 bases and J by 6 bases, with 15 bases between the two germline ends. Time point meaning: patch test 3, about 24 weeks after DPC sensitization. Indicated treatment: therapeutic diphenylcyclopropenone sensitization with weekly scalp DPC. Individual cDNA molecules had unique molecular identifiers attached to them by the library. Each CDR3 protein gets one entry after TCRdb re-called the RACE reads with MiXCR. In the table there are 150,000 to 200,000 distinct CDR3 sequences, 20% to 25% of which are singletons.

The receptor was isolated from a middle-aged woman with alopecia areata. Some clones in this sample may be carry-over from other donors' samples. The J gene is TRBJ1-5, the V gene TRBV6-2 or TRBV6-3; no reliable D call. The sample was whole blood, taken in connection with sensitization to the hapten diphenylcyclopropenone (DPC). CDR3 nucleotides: TGTGCCAGCAGTTACTCCGTCGGGAGGGTTCGTCAGCCCCAGCATTTT. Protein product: CASSYSVGRVRQPQHF.